This paragraph covers one TCR beta chain sequence. Its antigen remains unknown. This entry belongs to a study of early T cells in non-severe SARS-CoV-2 infection. Background on the study: Sequenced material consisted of bulk RNA (from unsorted whole blood), and chains were unpaired. Overall study results and limits: Reliance on VDJdb matching favored anti-spike CD8 responses; private and CD4 specificities were missed.

Individual cDNA molecules were tagged with unique molecular identifiers, the study reported. TCRdb re-called the 5' RACE reads through MiXCR, storing one row per CDR3 protein. Here the sample spans approximately 100,000 distinct CDR3 sequences, 8% to 13% being singletons. The CDR3 has 16 residues. Trimming pared 3 bases from V and 6 bases from J, leaving 18 bases between. Germline V gene data show CDR1 as MGHRA and CDR2 as YSYEKL. This sequence originates from an adult who was a healthcare worker with PCR-confirmed SARS-CoV-2 infection or an uninfected control (not recorded which). This chain connects TRBV4-1 to TRBJ1-5, with D tentatively TRBD1 (6 bases). Specimen: whole blood. The CDR3 is CASSHTTGRLGQPQHF. The CDR3 DNA reads as TGCGCCAGCAGCCATACCACAGGGCGACTAGGTCAGCCCCAGCATTTT.